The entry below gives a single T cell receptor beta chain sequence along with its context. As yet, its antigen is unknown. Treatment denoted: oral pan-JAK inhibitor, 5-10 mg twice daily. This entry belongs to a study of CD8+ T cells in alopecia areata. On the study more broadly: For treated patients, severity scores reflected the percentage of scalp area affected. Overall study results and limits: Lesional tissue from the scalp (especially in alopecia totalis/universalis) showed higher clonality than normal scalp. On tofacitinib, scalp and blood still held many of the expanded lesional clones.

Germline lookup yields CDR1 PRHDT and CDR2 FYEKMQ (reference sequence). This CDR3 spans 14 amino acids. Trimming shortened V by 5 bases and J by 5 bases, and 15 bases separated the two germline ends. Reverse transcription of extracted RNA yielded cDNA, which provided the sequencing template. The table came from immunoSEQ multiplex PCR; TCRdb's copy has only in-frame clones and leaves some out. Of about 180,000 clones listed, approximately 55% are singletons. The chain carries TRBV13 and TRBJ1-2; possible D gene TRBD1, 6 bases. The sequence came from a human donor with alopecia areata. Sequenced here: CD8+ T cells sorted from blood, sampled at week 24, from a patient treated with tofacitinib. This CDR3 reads CASSLMTGSYGYTF. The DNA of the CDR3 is TGTGCCAGCAGCCTTATGACAGGCAGTTATGGCTACACCTTC.